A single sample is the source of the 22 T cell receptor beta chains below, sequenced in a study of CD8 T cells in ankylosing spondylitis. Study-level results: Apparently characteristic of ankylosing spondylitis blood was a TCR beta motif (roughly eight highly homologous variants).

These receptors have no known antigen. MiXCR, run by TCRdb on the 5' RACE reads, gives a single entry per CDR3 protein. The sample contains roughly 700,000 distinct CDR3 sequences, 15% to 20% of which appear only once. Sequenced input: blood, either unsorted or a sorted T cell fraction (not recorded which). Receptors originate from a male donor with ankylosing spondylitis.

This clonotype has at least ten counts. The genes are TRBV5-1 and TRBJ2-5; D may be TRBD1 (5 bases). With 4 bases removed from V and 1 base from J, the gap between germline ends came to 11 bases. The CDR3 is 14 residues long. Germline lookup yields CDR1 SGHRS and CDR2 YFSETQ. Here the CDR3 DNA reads TGCGCCAGCAGCAGGGGTACTTTCCAAGAGACCCAGTACTTC. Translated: CASSRGTFQETQYF. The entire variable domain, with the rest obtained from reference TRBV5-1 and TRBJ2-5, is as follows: KAGVTQTPRYLIKTRGQQVTLSCSPISGHRSVSWYQQTPGQGLQFLFEYFSETQRNKGNFPGRFSGRQFSNSRSEMNVSTLELGDSALYLCASSRGTFQETQYFGPGTRLLVL.

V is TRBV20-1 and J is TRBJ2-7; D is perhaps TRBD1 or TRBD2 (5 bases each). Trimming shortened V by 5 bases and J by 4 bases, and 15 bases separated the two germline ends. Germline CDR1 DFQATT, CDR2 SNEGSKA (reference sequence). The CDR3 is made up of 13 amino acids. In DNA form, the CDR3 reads TGCAGTGCTGGGGACGGACCAATTTACGAGCAGTACTTC. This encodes CSAGDGPIYEQYF.

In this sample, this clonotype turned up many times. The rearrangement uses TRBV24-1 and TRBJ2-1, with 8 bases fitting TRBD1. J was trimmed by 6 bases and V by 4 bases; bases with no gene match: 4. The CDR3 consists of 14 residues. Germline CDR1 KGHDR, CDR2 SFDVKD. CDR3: CATSEPGTGNEQFF. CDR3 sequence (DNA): TGTGCCACCAGTGAACCCGGGACAGGCAATGAGCAGTTCTTC.

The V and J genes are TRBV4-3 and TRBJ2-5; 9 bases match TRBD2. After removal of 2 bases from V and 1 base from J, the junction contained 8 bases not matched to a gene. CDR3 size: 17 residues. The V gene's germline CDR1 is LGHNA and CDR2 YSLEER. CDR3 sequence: CASSQKLSGSSQETQYF. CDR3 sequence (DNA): TGCGCCAGCAGCCAAAAACTTAGCGGGAGTTCCCAAGAGACCCAGTACTTC.

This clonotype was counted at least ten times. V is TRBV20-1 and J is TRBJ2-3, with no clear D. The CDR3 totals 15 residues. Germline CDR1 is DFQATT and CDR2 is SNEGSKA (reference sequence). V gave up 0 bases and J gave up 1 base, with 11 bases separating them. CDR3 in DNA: TGCAGTGCTAGAGATTGGGCAGGACGCACAGATACGCAGTATTTT. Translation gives CSARDWAGRTDTQYF.

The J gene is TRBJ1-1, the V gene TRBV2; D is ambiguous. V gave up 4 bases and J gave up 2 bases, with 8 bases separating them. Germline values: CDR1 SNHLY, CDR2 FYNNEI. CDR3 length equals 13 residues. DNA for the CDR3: TGTGCCAGCAGTGCGGGATTCAACACTGAAGCTTTCTTT. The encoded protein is CASSAGFNTEAFF.

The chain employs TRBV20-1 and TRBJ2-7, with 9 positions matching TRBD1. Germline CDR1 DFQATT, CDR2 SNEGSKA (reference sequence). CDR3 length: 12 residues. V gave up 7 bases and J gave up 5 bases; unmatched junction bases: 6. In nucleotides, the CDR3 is TGCAGTGGGAGGGACAGGGTCGACGAGCAGTACTTC. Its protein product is CSGRDRVDEQYF.

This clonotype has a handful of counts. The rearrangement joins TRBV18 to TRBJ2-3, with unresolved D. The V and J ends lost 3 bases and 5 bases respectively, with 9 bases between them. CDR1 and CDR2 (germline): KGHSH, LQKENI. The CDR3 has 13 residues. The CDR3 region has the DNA TGTGCCAGCTCACCGGCCCTCGGAGATACGCAGTATTTT. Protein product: CASSPALGDTQYF.

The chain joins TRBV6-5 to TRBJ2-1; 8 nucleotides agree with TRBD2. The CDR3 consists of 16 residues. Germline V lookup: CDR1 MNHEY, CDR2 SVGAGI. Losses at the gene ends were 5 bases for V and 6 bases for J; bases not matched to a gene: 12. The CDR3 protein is CASSNYGGGGPNEQFF. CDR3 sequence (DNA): TGTGCCAGCAGTAACTACGGAGGCGGGGGGCCCAATGAGCAGTTCTTC.

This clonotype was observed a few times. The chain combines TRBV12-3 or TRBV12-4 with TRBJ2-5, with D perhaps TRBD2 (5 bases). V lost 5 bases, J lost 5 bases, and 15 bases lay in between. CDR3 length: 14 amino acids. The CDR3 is CASSPLPRRETQYF. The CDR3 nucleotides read TGTGCCAGCAGTCCCCTACCTAGGAGGGAGACCCAGTACTTC.

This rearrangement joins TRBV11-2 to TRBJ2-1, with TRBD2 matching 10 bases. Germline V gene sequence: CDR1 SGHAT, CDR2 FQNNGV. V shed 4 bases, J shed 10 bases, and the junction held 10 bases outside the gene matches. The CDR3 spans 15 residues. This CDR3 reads CASSSLSGRPGEQFF. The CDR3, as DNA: TGTGCCAGCAGCTCCCTTAGCGGGAGGCCAGGAGAGCAGTTCTTC.

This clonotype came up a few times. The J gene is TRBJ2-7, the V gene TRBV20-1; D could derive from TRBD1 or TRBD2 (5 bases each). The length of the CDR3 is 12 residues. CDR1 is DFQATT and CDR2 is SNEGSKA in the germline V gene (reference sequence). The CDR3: CSTRDQSYEQYF. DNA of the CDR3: TGCAGCACCCGGGACCAATCCTACGAGCAGTACTTC.

The CDR3 region is CASSLLGRYQETQYF. CDR3 coding DNA: TGCGCCAGCAGCTTGCTGGGGAGGTACCAAGAGACCCAGTACTTC. J is TRBJ2-5 and V is TRBV5-1; a possible D gene is TRBD2 (6 bases). CDR3 length equals 15 residues. The V gene lost 1 base and the J gene lost 0 bases, with 10 bases spanning the gap. CDR1 is SGHRS, CDR2 YFSETQ, per germline.

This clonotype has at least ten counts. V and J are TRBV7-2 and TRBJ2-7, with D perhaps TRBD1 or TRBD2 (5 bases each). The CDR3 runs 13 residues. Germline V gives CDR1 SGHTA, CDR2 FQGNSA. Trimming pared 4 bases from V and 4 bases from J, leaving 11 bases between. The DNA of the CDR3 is TGTGCCAGCAGCTGGGACGCAATTTACGAGCAGTACTTC. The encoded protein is CASSWDAIYEQYF.

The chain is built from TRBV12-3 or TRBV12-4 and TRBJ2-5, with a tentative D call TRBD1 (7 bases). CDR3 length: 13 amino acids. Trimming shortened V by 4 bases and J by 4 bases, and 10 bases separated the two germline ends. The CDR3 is CASSSRGVETQYF. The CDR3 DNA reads TGTGCCAGCAGTTCCAGGGGGGTAGAGACCCAGTACTTC.

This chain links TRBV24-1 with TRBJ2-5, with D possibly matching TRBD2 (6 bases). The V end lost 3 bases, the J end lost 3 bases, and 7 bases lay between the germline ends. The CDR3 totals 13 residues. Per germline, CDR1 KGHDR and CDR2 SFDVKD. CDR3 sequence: CATSDPGEETQYF. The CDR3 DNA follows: TGTGCCACCAGTGATCCGGGGGAAGAGACCCAGTACTTC.

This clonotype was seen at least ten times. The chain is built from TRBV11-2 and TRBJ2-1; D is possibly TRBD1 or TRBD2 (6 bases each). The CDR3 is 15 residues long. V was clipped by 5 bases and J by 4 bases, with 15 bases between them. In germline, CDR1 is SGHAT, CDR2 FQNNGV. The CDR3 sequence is CASSPFGGSYNEQFF. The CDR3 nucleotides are TGTGCCAGCAGCCCCTTCGGGGGCAGTTACAATGAGCAGTTCTTC.

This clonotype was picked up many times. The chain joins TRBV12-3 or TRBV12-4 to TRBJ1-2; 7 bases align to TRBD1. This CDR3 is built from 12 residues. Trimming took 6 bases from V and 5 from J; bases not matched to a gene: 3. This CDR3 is CASRTGNYGYTF. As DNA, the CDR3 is TGTGCCAGCAGGACAGGGAATTATGGCTACACCTTC.

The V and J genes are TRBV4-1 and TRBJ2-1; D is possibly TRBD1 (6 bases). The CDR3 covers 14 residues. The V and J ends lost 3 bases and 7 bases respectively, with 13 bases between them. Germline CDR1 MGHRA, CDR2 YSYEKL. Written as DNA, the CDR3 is TGCGCCAGCAGCCACCCCGACAGGATGAATGAGCAGTTCTTC. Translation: CASSHPDRMNEQFF.

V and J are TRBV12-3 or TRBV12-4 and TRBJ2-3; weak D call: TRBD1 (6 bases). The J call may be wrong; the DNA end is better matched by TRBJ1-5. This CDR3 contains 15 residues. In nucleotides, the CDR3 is TGTGCCAGCCACTCCAATGCGGGGGGCACAGATACGCAGCATTTT. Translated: CASHSNAGGTDTQHF.

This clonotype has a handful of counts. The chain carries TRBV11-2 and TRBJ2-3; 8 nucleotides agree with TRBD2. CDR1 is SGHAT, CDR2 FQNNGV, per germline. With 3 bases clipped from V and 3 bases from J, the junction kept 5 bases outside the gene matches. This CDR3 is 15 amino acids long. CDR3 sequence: CASSFGGGGTDTQYF. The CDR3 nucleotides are TGTGCCAGCAGCTTTGGGGGCGGGGGGACAGATACGCAGTATTTT.

CDR3 in amino acids: CASSHRTPDEQFF. The CDR3 bases are TGTGCCAGCAGCCACCGGACCCCGGATGAGCAGTTCTTC. The V call is TRBV9, the J call TRBJ2-1; no clear D gene. V shed 4 bases and J shed 8 bases, with 13 bases lying between them. Germline V CDR1 and CDR2: SGDLS, YYNGEE. The CDR3 extends over 13 amino acids.